Following are 14 T cell receptor beta chains from one sample sequenced in a study of tumor-infiltrating lymphocytes in oesophageal squamous cell carcinoma. Each CDR3 protein gets one entry after TCRdb re-called the PCR reads with MiXCR. The sample consists of 10,000 to 15,000 distinct CDR3 sequences, around 49% of them appearing once. The material sequenced was esophageal tumor tissue. These receptors were obtained from a female donor with esophageal squamous cell carcinoma.

This clonotype turned up a few times. The chain employs TRBV5-1 and TRBJ1-1; possibly TRBD1 for D (6 bases). CDR1 and CDR2 (germline): SGHRS, YFSETQ. CDR3 length: 13 amino acids. The V end lost 5 bases, the J end lost 4 bases, and 12 bases lay between the germline ends. This chain's CDR3 is CASREGGGTEAFF. In DNA, the CDR3 is TGCGCCAGCAGGGAAGGGGGGGGCACTGAAGCTTTCTTT.

The genes are TRBV6-6 and TRBJ2-5; the match to TRBD1 covers 7 bases. The DNA end favors TRBJ2-1, so the J call may be wrong. CDR3 length equals 13 residues. Germline assignment: CDR1 MNHNY and CDR2 SVGAGI (reference sequence). CDR3 sequence: CASRETGFNEQFF. The DNA of the CDR3 is TGTGCCAGCAGAGAGACAGGGTTCAATGAGCAGTTCTTC.

To note about this clonotype: A much more abundant neighbour one base away suggests this may be a read error. The V call is TRBV11-3, the J call TRBJ1-1, with D uncertain. V was clipped by 5 bases and J by 5 bases, with 9 bases between them. This CDR3 has 12 residues. Germline V lookup: CDR1 SGHNT, CDR2 YENEEA. As DNA, the CDR3 is TGTGCCAGCAGCGGCCTGGGGACTGAAGCTTTCTTT. It encodes CASSGLGTEAFF.

This clonotype was seen a few times. V and J are TRBV7-3 and TRBJ2-5; 9 nucleotides align to TRBD2. TRBJ2-3 matches the DNA end more closely, so the J call is doubtful. CDR1 and CDR2 (germline): SGHTA, FQGTGA. The CDR3 is made up of 14 amino acids. The CDR3 region is CASSLTGTSSTQYF. Written as DNA, the CDR3 is TGTGCCAGCAGCTTAACGGGGACTAGCTCTACGCAGTATTTT.

The rearrangement links TRBV4-1 to TRBJ1-2, with unresolved D. The V gene's germline CDR1 is MGHRA and CDR2 YSYEKL. V shed 0 bases and J shed 0 bases, with 11 bases lying between them. The CDR3 loop spans 16 amino acids. CDR3 sequence: CASSQEGNRPNYGYTF. In DNA form, the CDR3 reads TGCGCCAGCAGCCAAGAAGGGAACCGGCCTAACTATGGCTACACCTTC.

This rearrangement joins TRBV6-5 to TRBJ2-1, with D unresolved. Per the germline V gene, CDR1 is MNHEY and CDR2 is SVGAGI. This CDR3 spans 13 amino acids. The ends were cut back, 5 bases at V and 0 bases at J, with 5 bases in the middle. The CDR3 nucleotides read TGTGCCAGCAGTAAAAGCTCCTACAATGAGCAGTTCTTC. The encoded protein is CASSKSSYNEQFF.

This clonotype counts as medium-sized. This sequence joins TRBV27 and TRBJ2-1, with TRBD2 matching 14 bases. Germline CDR1 is MNHEY and CDR2 is SMNVEV (reference sequence). This CDR3 is 17 amino acids long. After removal of 6 bases from V and 1 base from J, the junction contained 5 bases not matched to a gene. The CDR3 protein is CASRGLAGVISYNEQFF. The CDR3 coding sequence is TGTGCCAGCAGGGGACTAGCGGGGGTGATATCCTACAATGAGCAGTTCTTC.

This sequence joins TRBV18 and TRBJ1-2; D remains unclear. Germline V lookup: CDR1 KGHSH, CDR2 LQKENI. The CDR3 contains 15 residues. V lost 3 bases and J 4 bases, leaving 15 bases between the germline ends. The CDR3 nucleotides read TGTGCCAGCTCACCCGGGGAGAGCACCCTCTATGGCTACACCTTC. It specifies CASSPGESTLYGYTF. The variable domain in full, with the rest retrieved from reference TRBV18 and TRBJ1-2, is NAGVMQNPRHLVRRRGQEARLRCSPMKGHSHVYWYRQLPEEGLKFMVYLQKENIIDESGMPKERFSAEFPKEGPSILRIQQVVRGDSAAYFCASSPGESTLYGYTFGSGTRLTVV.

At least ten counts were recorded for this clonotype. The V gene is TRBV7-3, the J gene TRBJ2-1; D is uncertain. The germline V and J ends were trimmed by 0 bases and 3 bases, with 9 bases remaining between them. Germline values: CDR1 SGHTA, CDR2 FQGTGA. This CDR3 spans 15 amino acids. CDR3 region: CASSLTSQGYNEQFF. The CDR3 region has the DNA TGTGCCAGCAGCTTAACGTCTCAAGGCTACAATGAGCAGTTCTTC.

This clonotype was observed at least ten times. This rearrangement joins TRBV28 to TRBJ2-1; 8 positions match TRBD2. The closer fit of TRBJ2-7 to the DNA end suggests the J call may be wrong. The CDR3 is 12 residues long. CDR1 MDHEN and CDR2 SYDVKM come from the germline V gene. This CDR3 is CASRTGTSEQYF. Here the CDR3 DNA reads TGTGCCAGCAGGACCGGGACTAGCGAGCAGTACTTC.

V is TRBV12-3 or TRBV12-4 and J is TRBJ1-1; D unclear. The length of the CDR3 is 13 residues. Deletions cut 3 bases from V and 1 base from J, with 6 bases between. The CDR3 nucleotides are TGTGCCAGCAGTTTTTCCCCGAACACTGAAGCTTTCTTT. This encodes CASSFSPNTEAFF.

This chain links TRBV11-2 with TRBJ2-7, with 7 bases aligning to TRBD2. The CDR3 consists of 15 residues. V dropped 4 bases and J dropped 4; count of bases not matched to a gene: 10. Germline V lookup: CDR1 SGHAT, CDR2 FQNNGV. The CDR3 sequence: CASSSDRGVGYEQYF. The CDR3 region has the DNA TGTGCCAGCAGCTCAGACCGGGGGGTAGGATACGAGCAGTACTTC.

V and J are TRBV18 and TRBJ1-2, with 7 bases that match TRBD1. Unmatched junction bases numbered 4, after V lost 1 base and J lost 8 bases. The germline V gene encodes CDR1 KGHSH and CDR2 LQKENI. The CDR3 spans 13 residues. CDR3 sequence: CASSPQGAEGYTF. CDR3 DNA sequence: TGTGCCAGCTCACCACAGGGGGCGGAAGGCTACACCTTC.

This clonotype was seen a few times. This chain links TRBV5-6 with TRBJ1-1; D is perhaps TRBD1 (6 bases). CDR1 is SGHDT and CDR2 is YYEEEE in the germline V gene. Trimming stripped 3 bases from V and 2 bases from J, with 14 bases between. The CDR3 is 15 amino acids. CDR3 DNA sequence: TGTGCCAGCAGCTCCACCAACAGGGCCAACACTGAAGCTTTCTTT. Residues: CASSSTNRANTEAFF.